The source of this T cell receptor (beta chain) is a study of cytomegalovirus exposure and HLA in healthy donors. Germline V CDR1 and CDR2: LNHDA, SQIVND (reference sequence). This CDR3 region has 16 residues. V dropped 3 bases and J dropped 2; count of bases not matched to a gene: 5. For this clone: What it binds is not known.

Study-level points and caveats: Rarity held for most TCR sequences, but there were some public TCRs that occurred in many donors. Presence/absence comparisons presumed near-even sequencing depth among donors. TCR beta V- and J-gene trimming, according to a later analysis, was linked to a missense DCLRE1C variant.

In the PCR, 60 Vbeta and 13 Jbeta primers were used. This table comes from immunoSEQ multiplex PCR, and its TCRdb copy is limited to in-frame clones, with some not included. The sample records about 160,000 clones, around three quarters being singletons. This clonotype originated in a man between 40 and 49 years old in good health and CMV-seropositive. The chain has TRBV19 and TRBJ2-5; 11 nucleotides align to TRBD2. The sequencing sample was made of PBMCs. The CDR3 protein is CASSIARTSGQETQYF. The CDR3 DNA is TGTGCCAGTAGTATCGCGAGGACTAGCGGGCAAGAGACCCAGTACTTC.